Detailed here is one T cell receptor (beta chain). Its antigen is currently not known. No base-level quality is on record; no much larger clone is a single base apart. This entry belongs to a study of blood T cell repertoires in COVID-19 (dated by TCRdb to 2018 to 2021). About the full investigation: Samples covering the acute and convalescent phases of COVID-19 were provided by collaborators in the United States, Italy and Spain. The samples were drawn from two sources: the first 160 participants of the ongoing ImmuneRACE study, and 950 to 1,500 subjects contributed by 6 global collaborators. The material from the prospective study consisted of cDNA or gDNA derived from T cells, B-cell-depleted T cells, or PBMCs. Sample metadata almost always included a de-identified subject ID, COVID-19 status, age in years and sex. A freely available public database, intended as a resource for researchers studying the immune response to SARS-CoV-2, is where the repertoires were released. Subjects who had been exposed to COVID-19, were actively infected with it, or had recovered from it provided the deeply sampled blood TCRbeta repertoires that made up the dataset. Where HLA class I and class II types were available, the types were taken from metadata supplied by the sample provider, not from assay-based typing.

Whole blood was collected in K2EDTA tubes by collaborating institutions according to the institutions' own protocols. Collaborator samples were shipped for TCRbeta analysis as frozen whole blood, isolated PBMCs, or DNA extracted from either sample type. Summary of the overall study and its limitations: The quantity of clinical and demographic metadata differed by source and by participant and was supplied without curation.

The immunoSEQ Assay, a bias-controlled multiplex PCR, was used to amplify TCRbeta CDR3 regions from genomic DNA. The original methods were these. The number of nucleated cells in each sample was estimated by amplification of reference gene primers within the assay. To quantify the absolute abundance of each unique TCRbeta CDR3 rearrangement, sequence reads were collapsed and filtered. For each sample, productive Simpson clonality was calculated by taking the square root of Simpson's diversity index across productive rearrangements. Entries here come from immuneACCESS through TCRdb and include only in-frame sequences with V and J called. Some clones fail to appear in such tables; in the studies checked, an unresolved V gene covers under half of the shortfall, and the cause of the remainder is unknown. Clonal size and the V and J genes are those of that table, whereas D and trimming came from the DNA. Recorded for this sample are approximately 82,000 clones; around 80% of them occurred a single time. 6% to 7.5% of the sample is in the top ten clones.

CDR1 and CDR2 are read off the germline V gene as ENHRY and SYGVKD. There are 15 amino acids in the CDR3, from cysteine to phenylalanine inclusive. This entry keeps only the CDR3 DNA: 45 bases, framed from base 1. At the junction V is shortened by 0 bases and J by 4 bases, with 12 bases in between. Recombination linked TRBV10-3 to TRBJ1-1; the D gene cannot be named for sure. The clonotype originates from a man aged 50 to 60 with active or convalescent COVID-19. Sequencing used peripheral blood. Here is the DNA: TGTGCCATCAGTGAGTCCGGGGTTGGGGTCACTGAAGCTTTCTTT. It is translated as CAISESGVGVTEAFF.